Listed below are T cell receptor beta chains from one sample, sequenced in a study of cytomegalovirus exposure and HLA in healthy donors. Assay: immunoSEQ multiplex PCR; the TCRdb copy retains only in-frame clones and omits some. The sample shows 110,000 or so clones, around 66% of them seen only once. The specimen was PBMCs. The receptors derive from a man aged 18 to 30 in good health and CMV-seropositive. Each CDR3 is given with its conserved first and last residue. D genes are given only for firm matches. Rows give clone size only sometimes, using once, few, many, or a class for an expanded clone.

v_call,j_call,d_call,clone_size,cdr3_aa,cdr3_nt
TRBV15,TRBJ1-1,NA,few,CATSREFNRDTEAFF,TGTGCCACCAGCAGAGAATTCAACCGGGACACTGAAGCTTTCTTT
TRBV6-1,TRBJ1-2,NA,NA,CASSEKPYGTPDHGYTF,TGTGCCAGCAGTGAAAAACCTTACGGGACACCCGACCATGGCTACACCTTC
TRBV27,TRBJ2-7,TRBD2,NA,CASSLLAGVLEQYF,TGTGCCAGCAGTCTCCTAGCGGGGGTGTTGGAGCAGTACTTC
TRBV7-9,TRBJ2-3,NA,NA,CASSSAVRVWGTDTQYF,TGTGCCAGCAGCTCGGCGGTGCGAGTGTGGGGCACAGATACGCAGTATTTT
TRBV5-1,TRBJ1-1,NA,NA,CASSTADRVDTEAFF,TGCGCCAGCAGCACGGCCGACAGAGTCGACACTGAAGCTTTCTTT
TRBV30,TRBJ1-5,NA,few,CAWNQGTGGREGNQPQHF,TGTGCCTGGAACCAAGGCACGGGGGGCCGGGAGGGCAATCAGCCCCAGCATTTT
TRBV6-1,TRBJ1-5,NA,NA,CASSADGLGGHQPQHF,TGTGCCAGCAGTGCAGACGGGTTAGGTGGTCATCAGCCCCAGCATTTT
TRBV6-1,TRBJ2-1,NA,NA,CASSEGRVGEQFF,TGTGCCAGCAGTGAAGGCAGGGTCGGTGAGCAGTTCTTC
TRBV27,TRBJ2-2,NA,NA,CASSFRGPGTNTGELFF,TGTGCCAGCAGTTTTAGAGGACCGGGGACGAACACCGGGGAGCTGTTTTTT
TRBV28,TRBJ1-6,TRBD1,NA,CASTMTGSNNSPLHF,TGTGCCAGCACCATGACAGGGAGTAATAATTCACCCCTCCACTTT
TRBV6-1,TRBJ2-2,NA,few,CASSTTGTYTGELFF,TGTGCCAGCAGTACTACAGGGACGTACACCGGGGAGCTGTTTTTT
TRBV7-6,TRBJ1-1,TRBD1,few,CASSPTGGTEAFF,TGTGCCAGCAGCCCGACAGGGGGCACTGAAGCTTTCTTT
TRBV18,TRBJ2-5,TRBD2,NA,CASSLSGGETQYF,TGTGCCAGCTCACTGAGCGGGGGTGAGACCCAGTACTTC
TRBV4-2,TRBJ2-7,TRBD2,NA,CASSQVSSGGSYEQYF,TGTGCCAGCAGCCAAGTGTCTAGCGGGGGGTCCTACGAGCAGTACTTC
TRBV15,TRBJ1-4,NA,NA,CATSSVREPEKLFF,TGTGCCACCAGCAGTGTCCGAGAACCTGAAAAACTGTTTTTT
TRBV6-1,TRBJ1-6,TRBD1,NA,CASSADRRNSPLHF,TGTGCCAGCAGTGCGGACAGGCGTAATTCACCCCTCCACTTT
TRBV2,TRBJ1-2,NA,NA,CASSDRGIAIYGYTF,TGTGCCAGCAGTGATCGGGGGATTGCCATCTATGGCTACACCTTC
TRBV30,TRBJ2-3,NA,NA,CACLISRALEADTQYF,TGTGCCTGTCTAATTTCCCGGGCCTTGGAGGCAGATACGCAGTATTTT
TRBV6-5,TRBJ2-7,TRBD2,few,CASRRIGGTYEQYF,TGTGCCAGCAGACGAATCGGGGGGACCTACGAGCAGTACTTC
TRBV7-6,TRBJ1-6,NA,NA,CASTQEGHPGSPLHF,TGTGCCAGCACCCAGGAGGGGCACCCCGGCTCACCCCTCCACTTT
TRBV19,TRBJ2-5,TRBD2,NA,CASSRGLAETQYF,TGTGCCAGTAGTCGTGGACTAGCGGAGACCCAGTACTTC
TRBV5-4,TRBJ1-3,TRBD1,few,CASSYGQADTIYF,TGTGCCAGCAGCTACGGACAGGCGGACACCATATATTTT
TRBV6-1,TRBJ1-1,TRBD1,NA,CASSDRERTGGTEAFF,TGTGCCAGCAGTGATCGCGAGCGGACAGGGGGAACTGAAGCTTTCTTT
TRBV19,TRBJ2-1,NA,NA,CASTPGSPSYNEQFF,TGTGCCAGTACCCCGGGGTCCCCCTCCTACAATGAGCAGTTCTTC
TRBV7-9,TRBJ2-6,NA,NA,CATGGANVLTF,TGTGCCACCGGGGGGGCCAACGTCCTGACTTTC
TRBV10-2,TRBJ1-2,TRBD1,NA,CASNTGTGNYGYTF,TGCGCCAGCAATACCGGGACAGGGAACTATGGCTACACCTTC
TRBV6-5,TRBJ2-1,NA,NA,CASSYSAGSNNEQFF,TGTGCCAGCAGTTACTCTGCAGGGTCTAACAATGAGCAGTTCTTC
TRBV18,TRBJ1-3,TRBD1,few,CASWTGSTGNTIYF,TGTGCCAGCTGGACAGGTTCGACTGGAAACACCATATATTTT
TRBV7-9,TRBJ2-5,NA,NA,CAINGAGTDQETQYF,TGTGCCATAAATGGGGCGGGGACAGACCAAGAGACCCAGTACTTC
TRBV7-9,TRBJ2-6,NA,NA,CASSLALIVISGANVLTF,TGTGCCAGCAGCTTAGCGCTAATAGTGATCTCTGGGGCCAACGTCCTGACTTTC
TRBV19,TRBJ1-6,NA,NA,CASSIGVVRSPLHF,TGTGCCAGTAGTATCGGGGTAGTTCGGTCACCCCTCCACTTT
TRBV6-5,TRBJ2-5,TRBD2,few,CASSYGTSGRGTQYF,TGTGCCAGCAGTTACGGGACTAGCGGGAGGGGGACCCAGTACTTC
TRBV7-3,TRBJ2-1,TRBD2,NA,CASSSLAGGLNEQFF,TGTGCCAGCAGCTCGCTAGCGGGGGGGCTTAATGAGCAGTTCTTC
TRBV5-6,TRBJ1-6,TRBD1,NA,CASSSYRGHSPLHF,TGTGCCAGCAGCTCGTACAGGGGGCATTCACCCCTCCACTTT
TRBV4-2,TRBJ1-2,NA,NA,CASSRAGSADYGYTF,TGTGCCAGCAGCCGGGCGGGATCAGCCGACTATGGCTACACCTTC
TRBV6-5,TRBJ2-1,TRBD2,few,CASSLAGGPNEQFF,TGTGCCAGCAGTTTAGCGGGGGGGCCTAATGAGCAGTTCTTC